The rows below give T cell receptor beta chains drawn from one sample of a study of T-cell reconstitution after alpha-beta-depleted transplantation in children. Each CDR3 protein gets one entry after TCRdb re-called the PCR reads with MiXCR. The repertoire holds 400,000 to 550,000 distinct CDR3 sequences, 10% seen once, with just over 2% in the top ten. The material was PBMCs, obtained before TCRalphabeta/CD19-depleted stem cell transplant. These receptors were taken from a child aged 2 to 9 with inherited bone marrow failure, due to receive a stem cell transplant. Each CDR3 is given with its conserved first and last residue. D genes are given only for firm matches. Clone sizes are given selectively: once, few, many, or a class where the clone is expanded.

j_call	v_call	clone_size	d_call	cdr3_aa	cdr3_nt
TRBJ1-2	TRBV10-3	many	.	CAIKGVKNYGYTF	TGTGCCATCAAAGGGGTCAAAAACTATGGCTACACCTTC
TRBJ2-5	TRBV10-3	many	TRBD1	CAISELGTEHEETQYF	TGTGCCATCAGTGAGTTAGGGACAGAACATGAAGAGACCCAGTACTTC
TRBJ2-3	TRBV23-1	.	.	CASSRAGTGPRTDTQYF	TGCGCCAGCAGTCGAGCAGGTACAGGGCCGAGGACAGATACGCAGTATTTT
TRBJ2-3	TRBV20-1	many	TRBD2	CSARLAGNTDTQYF	TGCAGTGCTAGGTTAGCGGGAAACACAGATACGCAGTATTTT
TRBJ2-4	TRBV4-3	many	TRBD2	CASSQSWTSGSGNIQYF	TGCGCCAGCAGCCAGTCATGGACTAGCGGGAGTGGTAACATTCAGTACTTC
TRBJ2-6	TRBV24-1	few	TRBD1	CATSDPLGTASPSGANVLTF	TGTGCCACCAGTGACCCCTTGGGGACAGCCTCCCCCTCTGGGGCCAACGTCCTGACTTTC
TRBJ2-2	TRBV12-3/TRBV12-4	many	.	CASSSGGPWQLGTGELFF	TGTGCCAGCAGCAGTGGTGGCCCTTGGCAGTTGGGCACCGGGGAGCTGTTTTTT
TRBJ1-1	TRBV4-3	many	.	CASSQGLEHTEAFF	TGCGCCAGCAGCCAAGGGCTTGAGCACACTGAAGCTTTCTTT
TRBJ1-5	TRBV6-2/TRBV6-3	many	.	CASSYSKYQPQHF	TGTGCCAGCAGTTACTCCAAGTATCAGCCCCAGCATTTT
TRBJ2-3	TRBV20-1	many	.	CSALGTLLEGDTDTQYF	TGCAGTGCTTTGGGGACCCTCCTTGAGGGGGACACAGATACGCAGTATTTT
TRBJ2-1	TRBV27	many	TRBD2	CASSLLAGEDEQFF	TGTGCCAGCAGTTTACTAGCGGGAGAGGATGAGCAGTTCTTC
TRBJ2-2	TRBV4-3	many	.	CASSQFWGDTGELFF	TGCGCCAGCAGCCAATTCTGGGGCGACACCGGGGAGCTGTTTTTT
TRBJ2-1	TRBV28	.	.	CASYPKVGYNEQFF	TGTGCCAGCTATCCAAAGGTCGGCTACAATGAGCAGTTCTTC
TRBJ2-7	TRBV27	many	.	CASSPQVAYEQYF	TGTGCCAGCAGTCCGCAAGTGGCCTACGAGCAGTACTTC
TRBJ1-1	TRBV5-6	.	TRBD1	CASRSAYRGQRNTEAFF	TGTGCCAGCAGGTCAGCCTACAGGGGACAGAGAAACACTGAAGCTTTCTTT
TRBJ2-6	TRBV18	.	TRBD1	CASSPKGQESGANVLTF	TGTGCCAGCTCACCAAAGGGACAGGAATCTGGGGCCAACGTCCTGACTTTC
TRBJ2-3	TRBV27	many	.	CASSLEGPRTDTQYF	TGTGCCAGCAGTTTGGAAGGTCCCCGCACAGATACGCAGTATTTT
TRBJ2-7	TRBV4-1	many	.	CASSLRLWDTAYEQYF	TGCGCCAGCAGCCTCCGCCTTTGGGACACAGCCTACGAGCAGTACTTC
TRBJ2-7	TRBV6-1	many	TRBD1	CASSESGTGVDEQYF	TGTGCCAGCAGTGAATCCGGGACAGGGGTCGACGAGCAGTACTTC
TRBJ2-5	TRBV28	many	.	CASIRRFAESQETQYF	TGTGCCAGCATTCGAAGGTTCGCAGAAAGCCAAGAGACCCAGTACTTC
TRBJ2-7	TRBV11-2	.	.	CASNSRGSRGGVISSYEQYF	TGTGCCAGCAACAGTCGGGGCAGCCGTGGAGGGGTAATAAGCTCCTACGAGCAGTACTTC
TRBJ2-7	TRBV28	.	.	CASSPLPRAGREQYF	TGTGCCAGCAGTCCCCTCCCGAGGGCAGGGCGCGAGCAGTACTTC
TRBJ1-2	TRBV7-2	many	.	CASSAGSRYGYTF	TGTGCCAGCAGCGCCGGGAGCCGGTATGGCTACACCTTC
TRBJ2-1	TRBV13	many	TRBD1	CASSLSKGANYNEQFF	TGTGCCAGCAGCCTCAGTAAGGGGGCGAACTACAATGAGCAGTTCTTC
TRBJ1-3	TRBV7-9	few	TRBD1	CASSLRTGNGNTIYF	TGTGCCAGCAGCCTTCGGACAGGGAATGGAAACACCATATATTTT
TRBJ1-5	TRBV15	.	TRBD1	CATSTRDRTSNQPQHF	TGTGCCACCAGCACCAGGGACAGAACTAGCAATCAGCCCCAGCATTTT
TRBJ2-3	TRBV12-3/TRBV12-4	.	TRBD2	CTSCLARGSGPGGTDTQYF	TGTACCAGCTGTTTAGCGCGTGGTAGCGGTCCCGGGGGGACAGATACGCAGTATTTT
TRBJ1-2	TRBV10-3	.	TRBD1	CAISEGQGYGYTF	TGTGCCATCAGTGAGGGACAGGGGTATGGCTACACCTTC
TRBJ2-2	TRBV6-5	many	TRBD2	CASSPGTSENTGELFF	TGTGCCAGCAGTCCCGGGACTAGCGAGAACACCGGGGAGCTGTTTTTT
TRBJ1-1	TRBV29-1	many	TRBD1	CSAVRGLAEAFF	TGCAGCGCCGTCAGGGGGCTCGCTGAAGCTTTCTTT
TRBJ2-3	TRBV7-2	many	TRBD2	CASSPSGLAGSTQYF	TGTGCCAGCAGCCCGTCGGGACTAGCGGGGAGTACGCAGTATTTT
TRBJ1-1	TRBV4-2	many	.	CASSHNGANTEAFF	TGTGCCAGCAGCCATAATGGGGCGAACACTGAAGCTTTCTTT
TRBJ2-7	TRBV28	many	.	CASSSPQDGSYEQYF	TGTGCCAGCAGTTCCCCCCAGGACGGCTCCTACGAGCAGTACTTC
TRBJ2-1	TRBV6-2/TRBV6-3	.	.	CASSYAGGPSYNEQFF	TGTGCCAGCAGTTACGCCGGGGGACCCTCCTACAATGAGCAGTTCTTC
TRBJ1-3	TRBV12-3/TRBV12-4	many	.	CASSFDSSGNTIYF	TGTGCCAGCAGTTTTGATAGCTCTGGAAACACCATATATTTT
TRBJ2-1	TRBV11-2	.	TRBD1	CARSALRGQANRYNEQFF	TGTGCCAGAAGCGCACTCCGTGGACAGGCCAATAGGTACAATGAGCAGTTCTTC
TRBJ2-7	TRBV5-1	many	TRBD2	CASSLDIAGTGYEQYF	TGCGCCAGCAGCTTAGACATAGCGGGAACGGGGTACGAGCAGTACTTC
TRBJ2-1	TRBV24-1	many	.	CATSDFERDNNEQFF	TGTGCCACCAGTGATTTCGAGCGGGACAACAATGAGCAGTTCTTC
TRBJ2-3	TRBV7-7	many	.	CASSLFSLGSGSGSLSRTDTQYF	TGTGCCAGCAGCTTATTTTCGTTGGGCAGCGGCTCGGGATCCCTATCCCGCACAGATACGCAGTATTTT
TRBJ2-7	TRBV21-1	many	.	CASSTGGRVDSEQYF	TGTGCCAGCAGCACCGGGGGCAGGGTGGACAGCGAGCAGTACTTC
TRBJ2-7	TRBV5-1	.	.	CASSWVSGGVEQYF	TGCGCCAGCAGCTGGGTCTCTGGTGGGGTCGAGCAGTACTTC
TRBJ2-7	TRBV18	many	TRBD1	CASSPRTGMHEQYF	TGTGCCAGCTCACCCCGGACAGGGATGCACGAGCAGTACTTC
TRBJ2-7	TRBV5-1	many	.	CASSSGPGAYEQYF	TGCGCCAGCAGCTCGGGACCTGGCGCCTACGAGCAGTACTTC
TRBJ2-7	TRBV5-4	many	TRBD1	CASSPDRGSREQYF	TGTGCCAGCAGCCCTGACAGGGGTTCGAGGGAGCAGTACTTC
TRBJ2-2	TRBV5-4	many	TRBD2	CASSVGLPTGELFF	TGTGCCAGCAGCGTGGGACTACCCACCGGGGAGCTGTTTTTT
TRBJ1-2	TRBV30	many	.	CAWSAGYGYTF	TGTGCCTGGAGTGCTGGGTATGGCTACACCTTC
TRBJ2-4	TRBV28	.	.	CASSSSIVMHIQYF	TGTGCCAGCAGCTCGTCAATAGTTATGCACATTCAGTACTTC
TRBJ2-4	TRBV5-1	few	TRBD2	CASSRGRDIQYF	TGCGCCAGCAGCCGCGGGAGGGACATTCAGTACTTC
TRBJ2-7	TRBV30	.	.	CAWSDPGTARRVQYF	TGTGCCTGGAGTGACCCGGGAACAGCAAGGAGGGTGCAGTACTTC
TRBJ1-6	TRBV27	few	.	CASSPRGSPLHF	TGTGCCAGCAGCCCGCGGGGTTCACCCCTCCACTTT
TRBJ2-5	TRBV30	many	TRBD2	CAWGRGTQYF	TGTGCCTGGGGGAGGGGGACCCAGTACTTC
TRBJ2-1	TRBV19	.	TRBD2	CASSIVTGDGGYNEQFF	TGTGCCAGTAGTATAGTTACGGGAGACGGGGGGTACAATGAGCAGTTCTTC
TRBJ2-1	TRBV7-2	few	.	CASSSVGYNEQFF	TGTGCCAGCAGCTCAGTAGGATACAATGAGCAGTTCTTC
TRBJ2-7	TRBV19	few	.	CASSLRAGRSVYEQYF	TGTGCCAGTAGTTTGAGAGCCGGGAGATCTGTTTACGAGCAGTACTTC